One and the same sample provided the 11 T cell receptor beta chains below, sequenced in a study of T-cell reconstitution after alpha-beta-depleted transplantation in children. Unique molecular identifiers tagged the TCRbeta library. One entry per CDR3 protein, called by TCRdb with MiXCR from the PCR reads. Among 700,000 to 950,000 distinct CDR3 sequences, 16% were seen once, and the ten largest hold approximately 5%. Sequenced here: PBMCs, mostly from graft donor cells, sampled 360 days after TCRalphabeta/CD19-depleted stem cell transplant. The receptors here all came from a male patient between 10 and 17 years old who had a stem cell transplant for acute lymphoblastic leukemia, so the T cells may come from the graft donor.

This clonotype occurred a few times. The chain is built from TRBV7-2 and TRBJ2-3; 8 bases agree with TRBD2. Germline-derived CDR1 and CDR2 are SGHTA and FQGNSA. The CDR3 length is 17 residues. J gave up 0 bases and V 3 bases, and 8 bases lay outside the gene matches. The CDR3, as DNA: TGTGCCAGCAGCTTTCATGGACTAGCAGCTAGCACAGATACGCAGTATTTT. It yields the protein CASSFHGLAASTDTQYF.

This clonotype was seen a handful of times. The rearrangement uses TRBV5-1 and TRBJ2-1; 14 bases are a match to TRBD2. Per the germline V gene, CDR1 is SGHRS and CDR2 is YFSETQ. The V gene end was trimmed by 3 bases and the J gene end by 7 bases; junction bases not matched to a gene: 15. The CDR3 is 19 amino acids. The CDR3 here is CASSWRLAGGPVLINEQFF. CDR3 DNA sequence: TGCGCCAGCAGCTGGAGACTAGCGGGAGGGCCCGTATTAATAAATGAGCAGTTCTTC.

Here the CDR3 DNA reads TGTGCCAGCAGCTTAAGGAGGACAGGGGGAAGTGAAAAACTGTTTTTT. Its translation is CASSLRRTGGSEKLFF. This chain uses TRBV7-8 with TRBJ1-4, with 10 bases fitting TRBD1. The CDR3 runs to 16 residues. V shed 2 bases and J 7 bases; nucleotides not matched to a gene: 7. CDR1 is SGHVS and CDR2 is FQNEAQ in the germline V gene.

This clonotype was detected a few times. The V call is TRBV27, the J call TRBJ2-3; tentative D call: TRBD1 (6 bases). Trimming pared 4 bases from V and 4 bases from J, leaving 15 bases between. Germline lookup yields CDR1 MNHEY and CDR2 SMNVEV (reference sequence). The CDR3 is 15 amino acids. This CDR3 reads CASSWAQGYADTQYF. CDR3 coding DNA: TGTGCCAGCAGTTGGGCTCAGGGGTACGCAGATACGCAGTATTTT.

This clonotype was detected only a few times. The CDR3 nucleotides are TGTGCCAGCAGCCGGAAGGGAACAGATACGCAGTATTTT. Its translation is CASSRKGTDTQYF. The V gene is TRBV7-3, the J gene TRBJ2-3; D is ambiguous. The CDR3 length is 13 residues. The V end lost 5 bases, the J end lost 3 bases, and 9 bases lay between the germline ends. CDR1 and CDR2 from the germline V gene are SGHTA and FQGTGA.

The genes are TRBV7-2 and TRBJ1-5; D perhaps matches TRBD1 (5 bases). CDR3 length: 14 residues. The germline V gene has CDR1 SGHTA and CDR2 FQGNSA. V was trimmed by 2 bases and J by 6 bases, leaving 11 bases between them. The CDR3 nucleotides are TGTGCCAGCAGCTTAAACGCCAGGGTTCAGCCCCAGCATTTT. This encodes CASSLNARVQPQHF. The full variable domain, its missing parts supplied by reference TRBV7-2 and TRBJ1-5, is GAGVSQSPSNKVTEKGKDVELRCDPISGHTALYWYRQSLGQGLEFLIYFQGNSAPDKSGLPSDRFSAERTGGSVSTLTIQRTQQEDSAVYLCASSLNARVQPQHFGDGTRLSIL.

The chain combines TRBV16 with TRBJ2-3; D tentatively fits TRBD1 or TRBD2 (6 bases each). Between the trimmed V and J ends, which lost 0 bases and 2 bases, there was a span of 18 bases. Germline CDR1 is KGHSY and CDR2 is FQNENV. The CDR3 is 18 amino acids. The CDR3 is CASSQSGGPDPTTDTQYF. The CDR3 bases are TGTGCCAGCAGCCAATCTGGGGGGCCAGATCCTACCACAGATACGCAGTATTTT.

J is TRBJ2-1 and V is TRBV5-1, with 9 bases that match TRBD2. The CDR3 covers 16 residues. CDR1 is SGHRS and CDR2 is YFSETQ in the germline V gene. J lost 2 bases, V lost 4 bases, and 7 bases had no gene match. Here the CDR3 reads CASSTGLAGTYNEQFF. DNA of the CDR3: TGCGCCAGCAGCACGGGACTAGCCGGTACCTACAATGAGCAGTTCTTC.

The chain uses TRBV10-1 and TRBJ2-5; D not resolved. The CDR3 loop spans 13 amino acids. Trimming took off 0 bases at V and 9 bases at J, with 11 bases between the two ends. Germline CDR1 and CDR2: WNHNN and SYGVQD (reference sequence). The CDR3 region is CASSESPSGSQYF. The CDR3 nucleotides read TGCGCCAGCAGTGAGTCGCCGAGTGGTTCCCAGTACTTC.

In this sample, this clonotype turned up a few times. The V call is TRBV7-2, the J call TRBJ2-4, with D perhaps TRBD2 (6 bases). CDR1 SGHTA and CDR2 FQGNSA come from the germline V gene. The V gene lost 3 bases and the J gene lost 8 bases, with 17 bases spanning the gap. The CDR3 is made up of 15 amino acids. CDR3 in amino acids: CASSFRGGQSDIQYF. In DNA, the CDR3 is TGTGCCAGCAGCTTTCGGGGAGGTCAAAGTGACATTCAGTACTTC.

The sample holds a few counts of this clonotype. The chain employs TRBV3-1 and TRBJ2-7; D remains ambiguous. Germline V gene sequence: CDR1 LGHDT, CDR2 YNNKEL (reference sequence). This CDR3 comprises 12 residues. V was pared by 2 bases and J by 6 bases, with 8 bases between. This CDR3 reads CASSQLLGEQYF. The CDR3 DNA is TGTGCCAGCAGCCAACTTCTTGGCGAGCAGTACTTC.